This is a list of T cell receptor beta chains from one sample in a study of shared clonotypes between healthy human individuals. Measured with immunoSEQ multiplex PCR; TCRdb has only the in-frame clones, and not every one. The profile covers over 2,000,000 clones, with around 95% appearing a single time and about 1.7% taken by the ten largest. The sequenced sample consisted of naive CD8+ T cells from PBMCs. The receptors were gathered from a man younger than 35 in good health. Some clones in this sample may be carry-over from other donors' samples. Both conserved end residues are part of each CDR3. The order of the fields is CDR3 protein, CDR3 DNA, clone size, V gene, J gene, CDR3 length, D gene. D genes are given only for firm matches. Size values are once, few and many counts, or a class for expanded clones, and some rows have none.

CDR3: CASSPLDSYEQYF
DNA: TGTGCCAGCAGCCCGCTAGATTCCTACGAGCAGTACTTC
size: NA
V: TRBV5-4
J: TRBJ2-7
length: 13
D: NA

CDR3: CASIPRGNTEAFF
DNA: TGTGCCAGCATCCCCCGGGGCAACACTGAAGCTTTCTTT
size: NA
V: TRBV6-6
J: TRBJ1-1
length: 13
D: NA

CDR3: CASSLGVSETQYF
DNA: TGTGCCAGCAGCTTAGGAGTCTCGGAGACCCAGTACTTC
size: NA
V: TRBV7-9
J: TRBJ2-5
length: 13
D: NA

CDR3: CASSLGGYEQYF
DNA: TGTGCCAGCAGTTTAGGTGGCTACGAGCAGTACTTC
size: NA
V: TRBV28
J: TRBJ2-7
length: 12
D: NA

CDR3: CASSDSANYGYTF
DNA: TGTGCCAGCAGTGACTCGGCTAACTATGGCTACACCTTC
size: few
V: TRBV2
J: TRBJ1-2
length: 13
D: NA

CDR3: CASSWGRGTDTQYF
DNA: TGTGCCAGCAGCTGGGGGCGGGGCACAGATACGCAGTATTTT
size: NA
V: TRBV13
J: TRBJ2-3
length: 14
D: NA

CDR3: CASGPGGAATEAFF
DNA: TGTGCCAGCGGGCCTGGGGGGGCCGCCACTGAAGCTTTCTTT
size: NA
V: TRBV27
J: TRBJ1-1
length: 14
D: NA

CDR3: CASNSDGRTEAFF
DNA: TGTGCCAGCAATAGTGACGGTCGTACTGAAGCTTTCTTT
size: NA
V: TRBV25-1
J: TRBJ1-1
length: 13
D: NA

CDR3: CASSPLAGAFHNEQFF
DNA: TGTGCCAGCAGCCCGCTAGCGGGAGCTTTCCACAATGAGCAGTTCTTC
size: NA
V: TRBV28
J: TRBJ2-1
length: 16
D: TRBD2

CDR3: CASSRNPTGVGELFF
DNA: TGTGCCAGCAGCCGAAACCCTACAGGGGTCGGGGAGCTGTTTTTT
size: NA
V: TRBV7-8
J: TRBJ2-2
length: 15
D: TRBD1

CDR3: CASSPGLEAFF
DNA: TGTGCCAGCAGCCCGGGACTTGAAGCTTTCTTT
size: once
V: TRBV7-9
J: TRBJ1-1
length: 11
D: NA

CDR3: CASSSKRQGGTEAFF
DNA: TGTGCCAGCAGCTCGAAGAGACAGGGGGGCACTGAAGCTTTCTTT
size: NA
V: TRBV7-6
J: TRBJ1-1
length: 15
D: TRBD1

CDR3: CASSSRTASTGELFF
DNA: TGTGCCAGCAGCTCCCGGACAGCGAGCACCGGGGAGCTGTTTTTT
size: NA
V: TRBV9
J: TRBJ2-2
length: 15
D: NA

CDR3: CASSLAAGTSGRNEQYF
DNA: TGTGCCAGCAGCTTAGCGGCCGGGACTAGCGGGAGGAATGAGCAGTACTTC
size: NA
V: TRBV7-8
J: TRBJ2-7
length: 17
D: TRBD2

CDR3: CASSTQGGAPYGYTF
DNA: TGTGCCAGCAGTACCCAGGGGGGGGCCCCCTATGGCTACACCTTC
size: NA
V: TRBV7-2
J: TRBJ1-2
length: 15
D: TRBD1

CDR3: CAISDLQGGQPQHF
DNA: TGTGCCATCAGTGATTTACAGGGGGGTCAGCCCCAGCATTTT
size: NA
V: TRBV10-3
J: TRBJ1-5
length: 14
D: TRBD1

CDR3: CSVDRGFLNTEAFF
DNA: TGCAGCGTTGACAGGGGGTTTCTTAACACTGAAGCTTTCTTT
size: NA
V: TRBV29-1
J: TRBJ1-1
length: 14
D: TRBD1

CDR3: CASSSGLAGAGEQFF
DNA: TGTGCCAGCAGTTCAGGACTAGCGGGAGCTGGTGAGCAGTTCTTC
size: NA
V: TRBV27
J: TRBJ2-1
length: 15
D: TRBD2

CDR3: CASSDRQGLHQNTEAFF
DNA: TGTGCCAGCAGCGATCGACAGGGTCTGCATCAGAATACTGAAGCTTTCTTT
size: NA
V: TRBV9
J: TRBJ1-1
length: 17
D: TRBD1

CDR3: CASSATGGADEQYF
DNA: TGTGCCAGCAGCGCGACAGGGGGCGCCGACGAGCAGTACTTC
size: NA
V: TRBV9
J: TRBJ2-7
length: 14
D: TRBD1

CDR3: CASSLTGVNEQFF
DNA: TGTGCCAGCAGTTTGACAGGGGTGAATGAGCAGTTCTTC
size: NA
V: TRBV28
J: TRBJ2-1
length: 13
D: TRBD1

CDR3: CASSPTGGGNQPQHF
DNA: TGCGCCAGCAGCCCCACAGGGGGGGGCAATCAGCCCCAGCATTTT
size: NA
V: TRBV4-1
J: TRBJ1-5
length: 15
D: TRBD1

CDR3: CASSLSPGGVTDTQYF
DNA: TGTGCCAGCAGTTTAAGCCCTGGGGGGGTTACAGATACGCAGTATTTT
size: NA
V: TRBV27
J: TRBJ2-3
length: 16
D: TRBD2

CDR3: CSVRTPPEQFF
DNA: TGCAGCGTCAGGACTCCGCCAGAGCAGTTCTTC
size: NA
V: TRBV29-1
J: TRBJ2-1
length: 11
D: NA

CDR3: CASSPSDGTGGYEQYF
DNA: TGTGCCAGCAGTCCCTCAGACGGGACAGGGGGTTACGAGCAGTACTTC
size: NA
V: TRBV28
J: TRBJ2-7
length: 16
D: TRBD1

CDR3: CSGQGVAGASYNEQFF
DNA: TGCAGCGGCCAGGGAGTAGCGGGAGCCTCCTACAATGAGCAGTTCTTC
size: NA
V: TRBV29-1
J: TRBJ2-1
length: 16
D: TRBD2

CDR3: CASAGTGNSPLHF
DNA: TGCGCCAGCGCCGGGACTGGCAATTCACCCCTCCACTTT
size: once
V: TRBV5-1
J: TRBJ1-6
length: 13
D: NA

CDR3: CASSLSSGGGRPEQYF
DNA: TGTGCCAGCAGTTTATCAAGCGGGGGAGGGCGACCCGAGCAGTACTTC
size: NA
V: TRBV28
J: TRBJ2-7
length: 16
D: TRBD2

CDR3: CASSEWLGDTGELFF
DNA: TGTGCCAGCAGTGAATGGTTGGGGGACACCGGGGAGCTGTTTTTT
size: NA
V: TRBV25-1
J: TRBJ2-2
length: 15
D: NA

CDR3: CASSLTAYSSYEQYF
DNA: TGTGCCAGCAGTCTGACCGCATACAGCTCCTACGAGCAGTACTTC
size: NA
V: TRBV6-6
J: TRBJ2-7
length: 15
D: NA

CDR3: CASSSDRELLANYGYTF
DNA: TGTGCCAGCAGTTCCGACAGGGAGTTACTGGCTAACTATGGCTACACCTTC
size: NA
V: TRBV28
J: TRBJ1-2
length: 17
D: TRBD1

CDR3: CASGKGLNTEAFF
DNA: TGTGCTAGTGGTAAGGGGCTAAACACTGAAGCTTTCTTT
size: NA
V: TRBV12-5
J: TRBJ1-1
length: 13
D: NA

CDR3: CASSYSTRFNEQFF
DNA: TGTGCCAGCAGTTACTCGACTAGATTCAATGAGCAGTTCTTC
size: NA
V: TRBV6-5
J: TRBJ2-1
length: 14
D: NA

CDR3: CASSLSLGNTEAFF
DNA: TGTGCCAGCAGTTTGTCTCTTGGGAACACTGAAGCTTTCTTT
size: NA
V: TRBV28
J: TRBJ1-1
length: 14
D: NA

CDR3: CASSQDIWTEQGETQYF
DNA: TGCGCCAGCAGCCAAGATATTTGGACAGAACAAGGGGAGACCCAGTACTTC
size: NA
V: TRBV4-1
J: TRBJ2-5
length: 17
D: NA

CDR3: CASSQSPGADTQYF
DNA: TGCGCCAGCAGCCAATCTCCGGGAGCAGATACGCAGTATTTT
size: NA
V: TRBV4-1
J: TRBJ2-3
length: 14
D: NA

CDR3: CASSEWTSGRYNEQFF
DNA: TGTGCCAGCAGCGAGTGGACTAGCGGGAGGTACAATGAGCAGTTCTTC
size: NA
V: TRBV9
J: TRBJ2-1
length: 16
D: TRBD2

CDR3: CASRTLGEGGYEQFF
DNA: TGTGCCAGCAGAACCCTGGGGGAGGGCGGCTATGAGCAGTTCTTC
size: NA
V: TRBV7-9
J: TRBJ2-1
length: 15
D: TRBD2

CDR3: CASSIRTGNNEQFF
DNA: TGTGCCAGCAGCATCCGGACAGGGAACAATGAGCAGTTCTTC
size: NA
V: TRBV9
J: TRBJ2-1
length: 14
D: TRBD1

CDR3: CASSPIGVSTGELFF
DNA: TGTGCCAGCTCACCAATTGGGGTCAGCACCGGGGAGCTGTTTTTT
size: once
V: TRBV18
J: TRBJ2-2
length: 15
D: NA

CDR3: CASSGIYEQYF
DNA: TGTGCCAGCAGCGGTATCTACGAGCAGTACTTC
size: NA
V: TRBV28
J: TRBJ2-7
length: 11
D: NA

CDR3: CASSQIRALGNEQYF
DNA: TGTGCCAGCAGCCAAATCCGGGCCCTGGGGAACGAGCAGTACTTC
size: NA
V: TRBV4-2
J: TRBJ2-7
length: 15
D: NA

CDR3: CASSVLQGGEQYF
DNA: TGTGCCAGCAGTGTCTTACAGGGCGGCGAGCAGTACTTC
size: NA
V: TRBV25-1
J: TRBJ2-7
length: 13
D: NA

CDR3: CASSLDFTLNTEAFF
DNA: TGTGCCAGCAGCTTAGATTTCACTTTGAACACTGAAGCTTTCTTT
size: NA
V: TRBV7-2
J: TRBJ1-1
length: 15
D: NA

CDR3: CASSEQATQSTDTQYF
DNA: TGTGCCAGCAGTGAACAGGCTACTCAGAGCACAGATACGCAGTATTTT
size: NA
V: TRBV2
J: TRBJ2-3
length: 16
D: NA

CDR3: CASSLAGWGEAFF
DNA: TGTGCCAGCAGCTTAGCAGGGTGGGGAGAAGCTTTCTTT
size: NA
V: TRBV7-9
J: TRBJ1-1
length: 13
D: NA

CDR3: CASRLGQANTGELFF
DNA: TGTGCAAGTCGCTTAGGGCAGGCGAACACCGGGGAGCTGTTTTTT
size: NA
V: TRBV12-2
J: TRBJ2-2
length: 15
D: NA

CDR3: CASSELDTYEQYF
DNA: TGCGCCAGCAGTGAGTTGGACACCTACGAGCAGTACTTC
size: once
V: TRBV10-2
J: TRBJ2-7
length: 13
D: NA

CDR3: CASSLLGQSTDTQYF
DNA: TGCGCCAGCAGCTTGCTCGGACAGAGCACAGATACGCAGTATTTT
size: NA
V: TRBV5-1
J: TRBJ2-3
length: 15
D: NA